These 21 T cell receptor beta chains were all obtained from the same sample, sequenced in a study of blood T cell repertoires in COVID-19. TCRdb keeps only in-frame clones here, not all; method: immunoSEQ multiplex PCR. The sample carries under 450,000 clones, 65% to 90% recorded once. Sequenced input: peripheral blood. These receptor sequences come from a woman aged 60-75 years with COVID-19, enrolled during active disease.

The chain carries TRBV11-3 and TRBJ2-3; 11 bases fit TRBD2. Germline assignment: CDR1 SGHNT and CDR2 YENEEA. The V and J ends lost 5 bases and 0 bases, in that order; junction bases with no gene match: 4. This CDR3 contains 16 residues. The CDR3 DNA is TGTGCCAGCAGCGGGGGACTAGCGGTTAGCACAGATACGCAGTATTTT. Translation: CASSGGLAVSTDTQYF.

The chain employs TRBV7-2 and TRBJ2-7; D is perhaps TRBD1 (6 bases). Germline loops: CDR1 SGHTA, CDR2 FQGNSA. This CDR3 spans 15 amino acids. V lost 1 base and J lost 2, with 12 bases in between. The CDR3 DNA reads TGTGCCAGCAGCTTAGGTTCAGGGGCTGCCTACGAGCAGTACTTC. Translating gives CASSLGSGAAYEQYF.

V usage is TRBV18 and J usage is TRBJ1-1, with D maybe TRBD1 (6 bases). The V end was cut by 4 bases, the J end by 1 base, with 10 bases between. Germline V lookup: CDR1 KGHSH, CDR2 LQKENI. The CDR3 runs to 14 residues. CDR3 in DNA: TGTGCCAGCTCACTGGGACAATCGAACACTGAAGCTTTCTTT. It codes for CASSLGQSNTEAFF. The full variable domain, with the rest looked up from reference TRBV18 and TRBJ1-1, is NAGVMQNPRHLVRRRGQEARLRCSPMKGHSHVYWYRQLPEEGLKFMVYLQKENIIDESGMPKERFSAEFPKEGPSILRIQQVVRGDSAAYFCASSLGQSNTEAFFGQGTRLTVV.

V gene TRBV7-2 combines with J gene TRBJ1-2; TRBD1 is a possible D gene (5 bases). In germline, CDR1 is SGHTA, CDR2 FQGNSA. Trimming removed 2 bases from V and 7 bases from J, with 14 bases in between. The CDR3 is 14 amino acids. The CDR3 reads CASSLMAREFGYTF. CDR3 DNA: TGTGCCAGCAGCTTAATGGCCAGGGAATTTGGCTACACCTTC.

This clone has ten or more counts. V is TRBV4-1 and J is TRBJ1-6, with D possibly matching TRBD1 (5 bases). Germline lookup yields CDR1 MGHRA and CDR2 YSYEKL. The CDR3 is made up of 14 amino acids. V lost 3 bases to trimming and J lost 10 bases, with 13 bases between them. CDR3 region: CASSQGLYGSPLHF. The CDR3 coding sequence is TGCGCCAGCAGCCAGGGACTCTATGGGTCACCCCTCCACTTT.

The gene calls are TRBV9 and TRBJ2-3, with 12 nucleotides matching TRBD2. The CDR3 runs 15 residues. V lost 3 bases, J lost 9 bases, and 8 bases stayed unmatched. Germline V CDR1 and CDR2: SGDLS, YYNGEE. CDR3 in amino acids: CASSGPGLAGQTQYF. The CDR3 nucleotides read TGTGCCAGCAGCGGACCGGGACTAGCGGGTCAGACGCAGTATTTT.

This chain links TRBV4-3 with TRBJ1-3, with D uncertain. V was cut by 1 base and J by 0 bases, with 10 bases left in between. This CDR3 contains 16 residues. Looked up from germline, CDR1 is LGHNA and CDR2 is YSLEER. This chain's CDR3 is CASSQAAGPSGNTIYF. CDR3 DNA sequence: TGCGCCAGCAGCCAAGCAGCAGGTCCCTCTGGAAACACCATATATTTT.

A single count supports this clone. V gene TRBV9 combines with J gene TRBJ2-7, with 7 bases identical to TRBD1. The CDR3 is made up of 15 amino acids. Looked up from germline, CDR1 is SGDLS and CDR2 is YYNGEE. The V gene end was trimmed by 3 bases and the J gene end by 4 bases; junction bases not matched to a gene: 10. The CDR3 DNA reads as TGTGCCAGCAGCGGCAAACAGGGGTCTACATACGAGCAGTACTTC. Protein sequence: CASSGKQGSTYEQYF.

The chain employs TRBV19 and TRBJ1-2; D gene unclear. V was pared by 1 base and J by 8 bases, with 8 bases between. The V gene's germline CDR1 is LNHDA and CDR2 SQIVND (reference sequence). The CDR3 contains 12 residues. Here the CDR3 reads CASSIGALGYTF. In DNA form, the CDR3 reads TGTGCCAGTAGTATAGGGGCACTGGGCTACACCTTC.

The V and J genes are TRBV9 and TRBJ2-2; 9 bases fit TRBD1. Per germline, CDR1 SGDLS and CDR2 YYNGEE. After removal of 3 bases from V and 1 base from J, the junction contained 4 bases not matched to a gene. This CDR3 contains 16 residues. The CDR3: CASSGTGAGNTGELFF. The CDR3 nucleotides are TGTGCCAGCAGCGGGACAGGGGCGGGGAACACCGGGGAGCTGTTTTTT.

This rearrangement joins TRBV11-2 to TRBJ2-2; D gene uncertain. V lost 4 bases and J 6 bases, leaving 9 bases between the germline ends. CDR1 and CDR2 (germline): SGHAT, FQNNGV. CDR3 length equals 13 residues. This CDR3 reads CASSSDIAGELFF. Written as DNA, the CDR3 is TGTGCCAGCAGCTCTGACATAGCCGGGGAGCTGTTTTTT.

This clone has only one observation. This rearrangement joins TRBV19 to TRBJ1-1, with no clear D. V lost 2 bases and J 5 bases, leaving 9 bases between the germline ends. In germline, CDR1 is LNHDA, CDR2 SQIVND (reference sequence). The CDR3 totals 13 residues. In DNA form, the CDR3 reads TGTGCCAGTAGTATAAGTTTAGAAACTGAAGCTTTCTTT. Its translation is CASSISLETEAFF.

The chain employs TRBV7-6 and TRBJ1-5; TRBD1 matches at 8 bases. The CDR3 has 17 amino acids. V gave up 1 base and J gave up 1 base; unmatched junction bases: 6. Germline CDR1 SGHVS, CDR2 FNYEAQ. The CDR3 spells CASSLEAGQVSNQPQHF. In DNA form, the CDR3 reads TGTGCCAGCAGCTTAGAGGCGGGACAGGTGAGCAATCAGCCCCAGCATTTT.

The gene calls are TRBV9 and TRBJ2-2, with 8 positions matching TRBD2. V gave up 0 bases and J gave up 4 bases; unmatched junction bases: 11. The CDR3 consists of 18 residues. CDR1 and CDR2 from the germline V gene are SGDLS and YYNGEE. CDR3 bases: TGTGCCAGCAGCGTAGTCCCGTGGGCGGGGGGCCCCACCGGGGAGCTGTTTTTT. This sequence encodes CASSVVPWAGGPTGELFF.

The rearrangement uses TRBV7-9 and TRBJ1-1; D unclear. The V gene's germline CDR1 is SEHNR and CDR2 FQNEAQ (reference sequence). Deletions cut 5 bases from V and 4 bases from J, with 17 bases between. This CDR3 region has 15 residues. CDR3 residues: CASSPRASRGTEAFF. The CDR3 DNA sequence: TGTGCCAGCAGCCCCCGCGCCTCGCGTGGCACTGAAGCTTTCTTT. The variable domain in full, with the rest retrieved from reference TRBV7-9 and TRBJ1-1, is DTGVSQNPRHKITKRGQNVTFRCDPISEHNRLYWYRQTLGQGPEFLTYFQNEAQLEKSRLLSDRFSAERPKGSFSTLEIQRTEQGDSAMYLCASSPRASRGTEAFFGQGTRLTVV.

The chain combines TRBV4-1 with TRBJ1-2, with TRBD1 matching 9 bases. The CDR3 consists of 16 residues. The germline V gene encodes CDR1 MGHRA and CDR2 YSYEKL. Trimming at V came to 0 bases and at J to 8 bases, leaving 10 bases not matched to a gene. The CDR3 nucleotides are TGCGCCAGCAGCCAAGAAATCCGGACAGGGGCGTGGGGCTACACCTTC. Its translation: CASSQEIRTGAWGYTF.

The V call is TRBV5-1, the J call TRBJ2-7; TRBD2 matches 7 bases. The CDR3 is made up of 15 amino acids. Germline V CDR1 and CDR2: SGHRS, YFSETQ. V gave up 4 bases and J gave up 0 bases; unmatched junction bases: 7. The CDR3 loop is CASSPAGRDSYEQYF. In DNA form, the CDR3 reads TGCGCCAGCAGCCCCGCGGGGAGGGACTCCTACGAGCAGTACTTC.

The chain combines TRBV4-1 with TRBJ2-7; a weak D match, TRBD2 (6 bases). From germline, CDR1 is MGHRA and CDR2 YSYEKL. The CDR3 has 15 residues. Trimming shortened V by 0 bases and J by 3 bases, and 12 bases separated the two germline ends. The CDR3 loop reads CASSQDPRGLYEQYF. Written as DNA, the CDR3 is TGCGCCAGCAGCCAAGATCCGCGGGGACTCTACGAGCAGTACTTC.

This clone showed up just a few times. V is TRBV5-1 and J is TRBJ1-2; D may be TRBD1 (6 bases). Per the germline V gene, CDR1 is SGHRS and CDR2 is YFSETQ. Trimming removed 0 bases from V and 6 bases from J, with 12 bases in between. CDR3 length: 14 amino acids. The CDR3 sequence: CASSLAQKGDGYTF. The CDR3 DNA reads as TGCGCCAGCAGCTTGGCCCAGAAGGGGGATGGCTACACCTTC.

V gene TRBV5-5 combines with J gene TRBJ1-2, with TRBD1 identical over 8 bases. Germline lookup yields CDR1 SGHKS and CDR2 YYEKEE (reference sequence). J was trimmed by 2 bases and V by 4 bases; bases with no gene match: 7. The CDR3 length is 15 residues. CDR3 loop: CASSPETGDNYGYTF. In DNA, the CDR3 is TGTGCCAGCAGCCCCGAGACAGGGGACAACTATGGCTACACCTTC. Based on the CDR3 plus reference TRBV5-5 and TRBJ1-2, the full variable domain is DAGVTQSPTHLIKTRGQQVTLRCSPISGHKSVSWYQQVLGQGPQFIFQYYEKEERGRGNFPDRFSARQFPNYSSELNVNALLLGDSALYLCASSPETGDNYGYTFGSGTRLTVV.

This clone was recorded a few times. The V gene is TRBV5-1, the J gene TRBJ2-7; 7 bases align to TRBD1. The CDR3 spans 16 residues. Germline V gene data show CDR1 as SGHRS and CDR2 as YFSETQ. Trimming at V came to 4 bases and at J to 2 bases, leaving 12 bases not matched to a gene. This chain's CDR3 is CASSPVARQGPYEQYF. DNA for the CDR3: TGCGCCAGCAGCCCCGTCGCTAGACAGGGACCCTACGAGCAGTACTTC.